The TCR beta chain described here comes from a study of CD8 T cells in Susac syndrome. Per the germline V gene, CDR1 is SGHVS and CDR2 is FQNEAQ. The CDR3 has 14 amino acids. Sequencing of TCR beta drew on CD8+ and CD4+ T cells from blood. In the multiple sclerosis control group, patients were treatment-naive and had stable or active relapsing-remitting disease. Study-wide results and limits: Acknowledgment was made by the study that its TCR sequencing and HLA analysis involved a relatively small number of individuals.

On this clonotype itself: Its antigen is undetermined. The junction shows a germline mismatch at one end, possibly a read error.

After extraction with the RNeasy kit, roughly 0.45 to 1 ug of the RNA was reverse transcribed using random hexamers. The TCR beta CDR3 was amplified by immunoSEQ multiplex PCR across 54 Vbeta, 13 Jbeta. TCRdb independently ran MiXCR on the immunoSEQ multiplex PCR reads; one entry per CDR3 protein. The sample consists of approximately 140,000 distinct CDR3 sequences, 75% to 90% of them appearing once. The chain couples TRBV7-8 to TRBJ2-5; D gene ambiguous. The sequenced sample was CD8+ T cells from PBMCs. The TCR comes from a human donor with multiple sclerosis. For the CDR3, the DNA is TGTGCCAGCAGCTTAGTGAGCAGCCAAGAGACCCAGCACTTC. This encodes CASSLVSSQETQHF.